The clone carrying this TCR beta chain was counted many times. Its antigen is not known. This sample was taken from a study of T-cell reconstitution after alpha-beta-depleted transplantation in children. Preparation of the TCRbeta library used unique molecular identifiers. TCRdb reprocessed the PCR reads with MiXCR, giving one entry per CDR3 protein. The repertoire includes about 290,000 distinct CDR3 sequences, over 9.5% of them detected once, and roughly 7.1% sits in the top ten. J lost 2 bases, V lost 4 bases, and 4 bases had no gene match. The CDR3 totals 15 residues. Germline V gives CDR1 SGHRS, CDR2 YFSETQ. The study, taken as a whole, reports: At one year after transplant, newly produced T cells mostly accounted for T-cell counts and diversity.

This sequence originates from a boy under two years old with acute myeloid leukemia, due to receive a stem cell transplant. This sequence joins TRBV5-1 and TRBJ2-1; TRBD2 matches 9 bases. Sequencing was performed on PBMCs, taken before TCRalphabeta/CD19-depleted stem cell transplant. The chain's CDR3 is CASSPTSGPYNEQFF. The DNA of the CDR3 is TGCGCCAGCAGCCCGACTAGCGGACCCTACAATGAGCAGTTCTTC.